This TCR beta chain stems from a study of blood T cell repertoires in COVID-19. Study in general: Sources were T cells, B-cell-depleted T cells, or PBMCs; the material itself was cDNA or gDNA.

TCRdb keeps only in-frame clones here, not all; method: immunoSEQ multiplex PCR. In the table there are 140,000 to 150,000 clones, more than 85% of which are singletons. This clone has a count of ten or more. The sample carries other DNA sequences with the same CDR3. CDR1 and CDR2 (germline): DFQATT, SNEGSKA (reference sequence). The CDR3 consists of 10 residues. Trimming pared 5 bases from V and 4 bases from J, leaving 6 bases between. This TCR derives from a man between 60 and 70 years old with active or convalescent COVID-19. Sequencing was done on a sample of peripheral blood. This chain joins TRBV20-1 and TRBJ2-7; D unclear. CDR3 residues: CSAFPYEQYF. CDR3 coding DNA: TGCAGTGCTTTTCCTTACGAGCAGTACTTC.